Listed here is a single T cell receptor beta chain. The antigen is unknown. This sample is part of a study of cytomegalovirus exposure and HLA in healthy donors. Findings and caveats of the study: Most of the TCR beta V segments (in an earlier analysis) were productive either about 87% or about 30% of the time. In a later analysis, a genetic analysis reported fewer productive-TCR N-insertions in an Asian-associated ancestry cluster than the cohort average.

The study ran its PCR with 60 Vbeta and 13 Jbeta primers. Method: immunoSEQ multiplex PCR; TCRdb's copy keeps in-frame clones and lacks some. This listing includes roughly 190,000 clones. Healthy bone marrow donors formed the donor group. The CDR3 has 11 amino acids. The germline V and J ends were trimmed by 7 bases and 6 bases, with 10 bases remaining between them. Germline lookup yields CDR1 SGHDT and CDR2 YYEEEE. The receptor was derived from a man aged 25-45 years in good health and CMV-seronegative. Sequencing was carried out using PBMCs. The rearrangement joins TRBV5-6 to TRBJ1-2, with D uncertain. The CDR3 sequence is CASSWADGYTF. The DNA of the CDR3 is TGTGCCAGCTCGTGGGCCGATGGCTACACCTTC.